The 17 T cell receptor beta chains given below trace back to one sample, sequenced in a study of control samples from healthy donors and cancer patients. TCRdb's table, derived via immunoSEQ multiplex PCR, lists solely in-frame clones and lacks some. Of around 110,000 clones in the sample, 93% are singletons; the top ten hold more than 2%. Sequenced input: blood. All receptors derive from a young man in good health.

The chain recombines TRBV2 with TRBJ1-1, with D possibly TRBD1 on 5 matching bases. The CDR3 has 13 amino acids. Germline CDR1 and CDR2: SNHLY and FYNNEI. The CDR3: CAHGATYTAEAFF. The CDR3 bases are TGTGCGCACGGGGCAACCTATACCGCTGAAGCTTTCTTT.

The rearrangement joins TRBV2 to TRBJ1-2; D uncertain. CDR3 length equals 13 residues. Trimming pared 4 bases from V and 2 bases from J, leaving 8 bases between. Germline lookup yields CDR1 SNHLY and CDR2 FYNNEI. In nucleotides, the CDR3 is TGTGCCAGCAGTGTCAAACCAAACTATGGCTACACCTTC. Translation gives CASSVKPNYGYTF.

The chain is built from TRBV19 and TRBJ2-2; TRBD1 or TRBD2 may be the D gene (7 bases each). V dropped 3 bases and J dropped 5 bases, with 28 bases sitting between them. The CDR3 extends over 20 amino acids. Germline V CDR1 and CDR2: LNHDA, SQIVND (reference sequence). CDR3 loop: CASSIRGGGSGASRTGELFF. The DNA of the CDR3 is TGTGCCAGTAGTATTAGGGGAGGGGGCAGCGGGGCCTCGAGGACCGGGGAGCTGTTTTTT.

J is TRBJ1-3 and V is TRBV29-1; D not resolved. This CDR3 has 14 residues. Trimming removed 2 bases from V and 0 bases from J, with 8 bases in between. Germline V lookup: CDR1 SQVTM, CDR2 ANQGSEA. For the CDR3, the DNA is TGCAGCGTTGAAAAGGGTCCCTCTGGAAACACCATATATTTT. It translates to CSVEKGPSGNTIYF.

This chain connects TRBV6-5 to TRBJ1-1; D is unresolved. CDR3 length: 15 amino acids. V lost 2 bases to trimming and J lost 0 bases, with 10 bases between them. CDR1 and CDR2 (germline): MNHEY, SVGAGI. CDR3 amino acids: CASSYRQVVNTEAFF. The CDR3 DNA reads TGTGCCAGCAGTTACCGCCAGGTGGTGAACACTGAAGCTTTCTTT.

This clone has a single count. The rearrangement links TRBV28 to TRBJ2-5; D gene uncertain. The CDR3 loop spans 12 amino acids. Trimming cost V 3 bases and J 5 bases, with 7 bases left between them. Germline CDR1 and CDR2: MDHEN and SYDVKM. CDR3 sequence (DNA): TGTGCCAGCAGTTTGGGAACTGAGACCCAGTACTTC. Encoded protein: CASSLGTETQYF.

The table lists this clone with a count of one. The chain's CDR3 is CASSAVGGIGVKLFF. The CDR3 DNA follows: TGTGCCAGCAGCGCGGTTGGGGGCATCGGGGTAAAACTGTTTTTT. The chain links TRBV5-5 to TRBJ1-4; the D gene is possibly TRBD1 (6 bases). The V gene lost 4 bases and the J gene lost 10 bases, with 20 bases spanning the gap. Germline CDR1 SGHKS, CDR2 YYEKEE (reference sequence). The CDR3 has 15 residues.

The chain joins TRBV5-1 to TRBJ1-6; possibly TRBD1 for D (5 bases). CDR1 SGHRS and CDR2 YFSETQ come from the germline V gene. CDR3 length: 15 amino acids. V was shortened by 4 bases and J by 5 bases, with 13 bases between the two germline ends. The CDR3 reads CASSPGTLDNSPLHF. Written as DNA, the CDR3 is TGCGCCAGCAGCCCTGGGACGTTGGATAATTCACCCCTCCACTTT. The full variable domain, rest sourced from reference TRBV5-1 and TRBJ1-6, is KAGVTQTPRYLIKTRGQQVTLSCSPISGHRSVSWYQQTPGQGLQFLFEYFSETQRNKGNFPGRFSGRQFSNSRSEMNVSTLELGDSALYLCASSPGTLDNSPLHFGNGTRLTVT.

CDR3 amino acids: CASSPLGGNTEAFF. As DNA, the CDR3 is TGTGCCAGCAGTCCCCTAGGTGGGAACACTGAAGCTTTCTTT. This chain links TRBV28 with TRBJ1-1, with D unresolved. This CDR3 comprises 14 residues. Germline V lookup: CDR1 MDHEN, CDR2 SYDVKM. The germline V and J ends were trimmed by 5 bases and 1 base, with 11 bases remaining between them.

This clone showed up just once. The rearrangement links TRBV9 to TRBJ1-1; 7 nucleotides agree with TRBD1. V lost 4 bases and J lost 2; bases outside the gene matches: 8. Germline CDR1 SGDLS, CDR2 YYNGEE. This CDR3 region has 15 residues. CDR3: CASSSTGALNTEAFF. The DNA for the CDR3 is TGTGCCAGCAGCTCAACAGGGGCCCTTAACACTGAAGCTTTCTTT. The variable domain in full, completed from reference TRBV9 and TRBJ1-1, reads DSGVTQTPKHLITATGQRVTLRCSPRSGDLSVYWYQQSLDQGLQFLIQYYNGEERAKGNILERFSAQQFPDLHSELNLSSLELGDSALYFCASSSTGALNTEAFFGQGTRLTVV.

In its sample, this clone was seen once. This chain joins TRBV27 and TRBJ1-6, with TRBD1 as a possible D gene (6 bases). Trimming left V 7 bases short and J 0 bases short, with 13 bases between. This CDR3 has 16 amino acids. Germline CDR1 reads MNHEY; CDR2 reads SMNVEV (reference sequence). CDR3 region: CASTLGANSYNSPLHF. CDR3 in DNA: TGTGCCAGCACCCTGGGGGCGAACTCCTATAATTCACCCCTCCACTTT.

The chain has TRBV25-1 and TRBJ1-4; 7 bases line up with TRBD1. From germline, CDR1 is MGHDK and CDR2 SYGVNS. Trimming cost V 2 bases and J 5 bases; bases outside gene matches: 5. The length of the CDR3 is 15 residues. The CDR3 nucleotides are TGTGCCAGCAGTGAACCTGGGACAGAAAATGAAAAACTGTTTTTT. Protein product: CASSEPGTENEKLFF.

This chain connects TRBV11-2 to TRBJ2-2; D not certain. The CDR3 totals 13 residues. With 3 bases removed from V and 1 base from J, the gap between germline ends came to 3 bases. Germline CDR1 is SGHAT and CDR2 is FQNNGV. Here the CDR3 reads CASSFMNTGELFF. Written as DNA, the CDR3 is TGTGCCAGCAGCTTTATGAACACCGGGGAGCTGTTTTTT.

V gene TRBV4-1 combines with J gene TRBJ2-7; D unresolved. Between the trimmed V and J ends, which lost 0 bases and 0 bases, there was a span of 9 bases. Looked up from germline, CDR1 is MGHRA and CDR2 is YSYEKL. This CDR3 has 15 amino acids. The chain's CDR3 is CASSQDGSSSYEQYF. The CDR3 DNA reads as TGCGCCAGCAGCCAAGATGGCTCGAGCTCCTACGAGCAGTACTTC.

This chain joins TRBV5-4 and TRBJ2-3; 8 bases map to TRBD2. Trimming cost V 2 bases and J 2 bases; bases outside gene matches: 7. CDR1 is SGHNT, CDR2 YYREEE, per germline (reference sequence). The CDR3 has 16 residues. The CDR3 bases are TGTGCCAGCAGCTTCCTCGCGGGGGGTCTCACAGATACGCAGTATTTT. Protein product: CASSFLAGGLTDTQYF.

Concerning this clone itself: One end of the junction fails to match germline, which may point to a read error. The chain employs TRBV11-2 and TRBJ2-5; D gene uncertain. This CDR3 contains 14 residues. Germline-derived CDR1 and CDR2 are SGHAT and FQNNGV. The CDR3 sequence is CASSLEAYQETQYF. CDR3 DNA sequence: TGTGCCAGCAGCCTAGAGGCTTACCAAGAGACCCAGTACTTC.

The chain employs TRBV7-2 and TRBJ2-5; either TRBD1 or TRBD2 may fit D (5 bases each). V was cut by 5 bases and J by 1 base, with 17 bases left in between. This CDR3 region has 16 residues. Germline V CDR1 and CDR2: SGHTA, FQGNSA. The CDR3 DNA reads as TGTGCCAGCAGCCCCGCCCTCGGGGCAGCCCAAGAGACCCAGTACTTC. It translates to CASSPALGAAQETQYF.